This T cell receptor beta chain was recorded in a study of patients and donors after allogeneic stem cell transplantation. The CDR3 length is 14 residues. Trimming shortened V by 3 bases and J by 4 bases, and 12 bases separated the two germline ends. At least ten counts were recorded for this clonotype. Each CDR3 protein gets one entry after TCRdb re-called the RT-PCR reads with MiXCR. The sample includes approximately 160,000 distinct CDR3 sequences, approximately 31% of them seen just once. The sequence was obtained from a human donor who was either an allogeneic HSCT recipient or a stem cell or donor lymphocyte infusion donor (not recorded which). It is not recorded whose cells these are; they may come from a transplant donor. The chain carries TRBV12-3 or TRBV12-4 and TRBJ1-2; TRBD1 might be the D (5 bases). Material: blood, either unsorted or a sorted T cell fraction (not recorded which). CDR3 sequence (DNA): TGTGCCAGCAGTTTTGGGGGGGACCCCTATGGCTACACCTTC. It codes for CASSFGGDPYGYTF.